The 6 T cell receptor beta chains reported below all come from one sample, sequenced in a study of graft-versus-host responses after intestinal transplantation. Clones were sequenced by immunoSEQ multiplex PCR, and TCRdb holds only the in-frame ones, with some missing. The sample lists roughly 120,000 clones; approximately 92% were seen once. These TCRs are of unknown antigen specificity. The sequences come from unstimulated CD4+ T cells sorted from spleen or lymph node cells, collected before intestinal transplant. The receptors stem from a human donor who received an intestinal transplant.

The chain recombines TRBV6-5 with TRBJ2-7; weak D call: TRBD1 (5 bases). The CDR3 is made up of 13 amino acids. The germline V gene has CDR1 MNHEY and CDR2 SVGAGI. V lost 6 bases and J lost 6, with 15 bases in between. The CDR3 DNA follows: TGTGCCAGCAGCCCCAGGGATTCTACCGAGCAGTACTTC. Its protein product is CASSPRDSTEQYF.

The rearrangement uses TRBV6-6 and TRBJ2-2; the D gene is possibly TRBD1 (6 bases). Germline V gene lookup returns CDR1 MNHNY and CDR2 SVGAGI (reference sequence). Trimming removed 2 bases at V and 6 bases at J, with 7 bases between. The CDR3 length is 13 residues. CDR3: CASSYGGPGELFF. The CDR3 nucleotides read TGTGCCAGCAGTTACGGGGGCCCCGGGGAGCTGTTTTTT.

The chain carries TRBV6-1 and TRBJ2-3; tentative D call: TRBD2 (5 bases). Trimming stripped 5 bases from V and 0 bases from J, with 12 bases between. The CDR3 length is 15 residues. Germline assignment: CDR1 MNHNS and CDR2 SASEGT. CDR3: CASSPLQRSTDTQYF. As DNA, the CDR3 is TGTGCCAGCAGTCCCCTTCAGCGGAGCACAGATACGCAGTATTTT.

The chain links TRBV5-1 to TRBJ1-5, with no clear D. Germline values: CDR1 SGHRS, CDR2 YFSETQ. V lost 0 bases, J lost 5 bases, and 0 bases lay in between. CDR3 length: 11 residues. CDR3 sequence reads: CASSLDQPQHF. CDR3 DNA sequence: TGCGCCAGCAGCTTGGATCAGCCCCAGCATTTT.

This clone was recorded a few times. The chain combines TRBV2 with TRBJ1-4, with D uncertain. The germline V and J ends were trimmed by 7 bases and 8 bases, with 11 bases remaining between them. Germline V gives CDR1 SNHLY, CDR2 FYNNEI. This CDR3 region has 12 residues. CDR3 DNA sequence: TGTGCCAGCATGCCCGTAAGCGAAAAACTGTTTTTT. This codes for CASMPVSEKLFF.

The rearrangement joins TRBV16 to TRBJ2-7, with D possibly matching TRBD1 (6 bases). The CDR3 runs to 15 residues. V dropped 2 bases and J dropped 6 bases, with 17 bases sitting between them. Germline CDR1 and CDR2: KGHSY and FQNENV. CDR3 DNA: TGTGCCAGCAGCCAAGGTGTGGCAGGGGCGGGCGAGCAGTACTTC. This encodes CASSQGVAGAGEQYF.